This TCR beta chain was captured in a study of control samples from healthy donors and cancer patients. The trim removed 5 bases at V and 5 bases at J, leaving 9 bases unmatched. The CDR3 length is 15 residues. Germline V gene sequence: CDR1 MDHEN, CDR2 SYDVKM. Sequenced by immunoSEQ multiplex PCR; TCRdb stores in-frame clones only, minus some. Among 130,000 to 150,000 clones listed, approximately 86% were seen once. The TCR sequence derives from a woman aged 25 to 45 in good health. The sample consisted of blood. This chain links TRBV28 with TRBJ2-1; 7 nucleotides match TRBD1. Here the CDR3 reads CASSPHRDSNNEQFF. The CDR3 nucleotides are TGTGCCAGCAGTCCCCACCGGGACAGCAACAATGAGCAGTTCTTC.